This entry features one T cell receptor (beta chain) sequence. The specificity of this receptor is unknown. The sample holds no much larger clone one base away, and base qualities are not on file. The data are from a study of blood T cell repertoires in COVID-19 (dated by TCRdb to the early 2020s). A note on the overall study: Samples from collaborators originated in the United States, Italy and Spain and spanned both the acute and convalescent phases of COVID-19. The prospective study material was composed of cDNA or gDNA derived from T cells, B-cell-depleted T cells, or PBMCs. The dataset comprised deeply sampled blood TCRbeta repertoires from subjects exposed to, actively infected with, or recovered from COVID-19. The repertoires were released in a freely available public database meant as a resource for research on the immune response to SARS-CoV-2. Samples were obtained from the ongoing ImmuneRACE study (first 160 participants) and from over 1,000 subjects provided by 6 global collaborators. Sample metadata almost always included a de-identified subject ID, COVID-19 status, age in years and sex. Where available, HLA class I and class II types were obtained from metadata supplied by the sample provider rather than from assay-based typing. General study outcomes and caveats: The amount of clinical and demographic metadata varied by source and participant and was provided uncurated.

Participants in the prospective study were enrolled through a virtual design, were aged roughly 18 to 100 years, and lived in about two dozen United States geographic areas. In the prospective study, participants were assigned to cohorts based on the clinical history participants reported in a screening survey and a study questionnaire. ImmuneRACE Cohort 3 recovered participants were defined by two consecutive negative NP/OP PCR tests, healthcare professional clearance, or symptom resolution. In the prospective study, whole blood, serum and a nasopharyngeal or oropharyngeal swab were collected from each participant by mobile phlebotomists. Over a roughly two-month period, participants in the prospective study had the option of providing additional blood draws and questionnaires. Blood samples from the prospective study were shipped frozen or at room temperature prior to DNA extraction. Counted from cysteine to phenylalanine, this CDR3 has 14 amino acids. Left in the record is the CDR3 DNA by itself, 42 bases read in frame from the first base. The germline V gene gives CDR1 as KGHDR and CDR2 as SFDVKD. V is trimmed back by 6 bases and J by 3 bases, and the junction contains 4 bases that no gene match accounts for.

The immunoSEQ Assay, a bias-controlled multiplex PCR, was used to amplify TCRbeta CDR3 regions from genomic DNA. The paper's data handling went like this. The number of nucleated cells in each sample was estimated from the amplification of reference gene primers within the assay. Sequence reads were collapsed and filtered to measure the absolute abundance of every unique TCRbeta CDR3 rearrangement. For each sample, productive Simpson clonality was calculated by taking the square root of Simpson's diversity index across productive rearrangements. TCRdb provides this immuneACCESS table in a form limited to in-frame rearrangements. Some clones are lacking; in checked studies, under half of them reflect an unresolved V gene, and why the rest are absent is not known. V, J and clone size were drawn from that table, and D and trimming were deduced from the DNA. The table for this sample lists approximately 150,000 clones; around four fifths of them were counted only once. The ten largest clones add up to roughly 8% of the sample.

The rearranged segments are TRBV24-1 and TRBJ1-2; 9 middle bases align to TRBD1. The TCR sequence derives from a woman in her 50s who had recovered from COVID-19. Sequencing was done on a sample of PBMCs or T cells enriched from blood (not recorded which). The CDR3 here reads CATSRTGEDYGYTF. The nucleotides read TGTGCCACCAGTCGGACAGGGGAGGACTATGGCTACACCTTC.